This T cell receptor (beta chain) derives from a study of beta chain features in type 1 diabetes (dated by TCRdb to 2017 to 2018). With respect to the entire study: Mean age, gender distribution, total cell number and subset yield did not differ between patients and healthy donors. Across all samples, about 110 million sorted cells were examined, and cell number per subset correlated strongly with RNA yield. In the study, TCRB repertoires of sorted circulating CD4+ T cell subsets from recently diagnosed type 1 diabetes patients were compared with those of matched healthy donors. Regulatory and stem cell-like memory subsets were obtained from only 8 patients and roughly eight healthy donors, while naive and central memory subsets were obtained from all 30 or so donors. Study-wide conclusions, independent of this receptor: Naive, central memory and regulatory TCRB repertoires appeared to be more alike among patients than among healthy donors. Patients with type 1 diabetes made fewer insertions and deleted more nucleotides at VDJ recombination sites, implying thymic rearrangement abnormalities. In all four CD4+ subsets, TCRB CDR3 length was moderately but significantly shorter in type 1 diabetes patients. Because cDNA was sequenced instead of genomic DNA, activated cells with high expression could be over-represented, although the groups did not differ in activation or CD3 levels. PCR may preferentially amplify shorter templates, but because patient and control samples were amplified and corrected together, any resulting skew would affect both groups equally. HLA sub-analyses involved small numbers of individuals, so any influence of HLA type on TCRB rearrangement remained unresolved.

V gives up 0 bases and J gives up 3 bases, and the segment between their germline ends measures 12 bases. Taken from the germline V gene (reference sequence), the CDR1 and CDR2 loops are LNHDA and SQIVND. Spanning cysteine to phenylalanine, the CDR3 consists of 16 amino acids. Left in the record is the CDR3 DNA by itself, 48 bases read in frame from the first base. The entire isolated RNA was reverse transcribed using the High Capacity cDNA Reverse Transcription Kit, and thus expressed TCRB transcripts were sequenced. Deep immunoSEQ sequencing was applied to naive, central memory and regulatory T cell samples, giving an average of about 3.4 million total reads per sample. Sorted cells were lysed in RLT buffer and RNA was extracted with DNase-treated RNeasy Micro or Mini kits, depending on cell number. Each cell subset was processed separately to prevent cross-contamination, with patient and healthy donor samples processed together. The immunoSEQ multiplex PCR was used to amplify TCRB sequences from cDNA, yielding 87-bp fragments that span the CDR3 region. The amplicons were sequenced using the Illumina HiSeq platform. The authors processed their data as follows. PCR bias was computationally corrected using synthetic template baselines, reads within Hamming distance 2 were collapsed, and singletons that could not be merged were discarded. Reads were aligned to IMGT to assign V, D and J genes, CDR3 length, and insertions or deletions at six rearrangement sites. Within each subset, clonotype counts were normalized to sorted cell number, and only after that were true diversity and Gini coefficients computed with the tcR R package. Repertoire sharing was quantified using the overlap coefficient calculated on TCRB nucleotide sequences. As a proxy for the pre-selection repertoire, out-of-frame TCRB sequences from naive cells were analyzed. TCRdb limited this immuneACCESS table to in-frame rearrangements with V and J called. A share of clones is missing; checked studies link under half to unresolved V genes, and the rest is unexplained. The DNA gave D and trimming, while V, J and clone size come from that table. The sample table shows hundreds of thousands of clones, and about 29% are seen once. The ten largest clones add up to more than 0.055% of the sample.

Each donor gave one peripheral blood draw, averaging about 120 mL, which was collected into heparinised tubes. A BD FACSAria II and a panel including CD45RO, CCR7, CD25, CD127, CD95 and CD27 were used to sort naive, central memory, regulatory and stem cell-like memory CD4+ T cells. Purity was above 98% for every sorted population. Right away, PBMCs were isolated by Lymphoprep density gradient centrifugation and were stained directly, with no culture step. To minimize batch effects, samples were stained and sorted in pairs, one healthy donor with one patient per experiment. Of note for this clone: This receptor's antigen is unknown. Base qualities are not recorded, but no much larger clone differs from it by a single base.

Material for sequencing was naive CD4+ T cells from blood. The sample's cell subset or site label is to be understood as: true naive CD4+ T cells. This clonotype originated in a man in his late teens or twenties in good health. Recombination linked TRBV19 to TRBJ1-5; the D segment could be TRBD1, given 6 matching bases. The CDR3 loop reads CASSIEGAGPNQPQHF. The DNA sequence reads TGTGCCAGTAGTATAGAGGGGGCAGGGCCCAATCAGCCCCAGCATTTT. Outside the CDR3, residues come from the reference TRBV19 and TRBJ1-5 proteins, so the full variable domain is: DGGITQSPKYLFRKEGQNVTLSCEQNLNHDAMYWYRQDPGQGLRLIYYSQIVNDFQKGDIAEGYSVSREKKESFPLTVTSAQKNPTAFYLCASSIEGAGPNQPQHFGDGTRLSIL.